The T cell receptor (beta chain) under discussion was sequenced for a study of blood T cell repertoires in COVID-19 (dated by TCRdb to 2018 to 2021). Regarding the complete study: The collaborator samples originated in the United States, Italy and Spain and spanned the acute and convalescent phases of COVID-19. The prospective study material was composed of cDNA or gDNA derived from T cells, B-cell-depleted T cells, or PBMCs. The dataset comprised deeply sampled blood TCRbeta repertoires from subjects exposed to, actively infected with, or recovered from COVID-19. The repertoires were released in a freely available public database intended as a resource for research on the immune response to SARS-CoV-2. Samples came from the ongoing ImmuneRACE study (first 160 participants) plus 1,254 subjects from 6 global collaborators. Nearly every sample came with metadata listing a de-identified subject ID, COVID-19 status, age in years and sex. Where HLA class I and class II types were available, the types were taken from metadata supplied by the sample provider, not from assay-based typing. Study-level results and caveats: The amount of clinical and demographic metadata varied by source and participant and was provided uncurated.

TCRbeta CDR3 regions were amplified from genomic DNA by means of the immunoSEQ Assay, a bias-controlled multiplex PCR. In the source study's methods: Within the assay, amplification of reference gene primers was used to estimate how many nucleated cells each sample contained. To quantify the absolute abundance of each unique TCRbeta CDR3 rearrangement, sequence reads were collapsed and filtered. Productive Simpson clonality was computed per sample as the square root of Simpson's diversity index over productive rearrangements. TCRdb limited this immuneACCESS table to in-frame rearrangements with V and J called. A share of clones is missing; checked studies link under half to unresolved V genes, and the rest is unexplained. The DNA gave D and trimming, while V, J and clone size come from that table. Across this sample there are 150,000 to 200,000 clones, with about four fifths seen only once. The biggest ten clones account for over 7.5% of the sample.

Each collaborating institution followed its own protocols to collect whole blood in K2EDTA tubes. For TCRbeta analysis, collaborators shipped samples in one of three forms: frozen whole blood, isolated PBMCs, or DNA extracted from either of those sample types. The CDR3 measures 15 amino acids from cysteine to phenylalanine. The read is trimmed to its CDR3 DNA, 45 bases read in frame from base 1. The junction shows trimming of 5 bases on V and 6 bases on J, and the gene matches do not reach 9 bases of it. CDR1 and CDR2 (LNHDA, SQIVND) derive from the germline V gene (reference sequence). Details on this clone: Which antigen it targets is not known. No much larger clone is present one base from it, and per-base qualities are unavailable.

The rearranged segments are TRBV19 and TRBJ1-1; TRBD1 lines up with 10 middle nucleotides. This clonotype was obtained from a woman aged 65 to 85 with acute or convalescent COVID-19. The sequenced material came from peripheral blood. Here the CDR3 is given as CASSLHRGQGAEAFF. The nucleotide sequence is TGTGCCAGTAGTCTGCACCGTGGACAGGGGGCTGAAGCTTTCTTT.